The 18 T cell receptor beta chains below were found in one sample sequenced in a study of T and B cells in COVID-19 patients. Each TRB amplification used roughly 220-550 ng of genomic DNA from blood. TRB rearrangements were amplified by multiplex PCR with BIOMED2 TRB-A/B primers. TCRdb re-called the multiplex PCR reads through MiXCR, storing one row per CDR3 protein. The top ten clones hold more than 20% of a sample with 4,000 to 4,500 distinct CDR3 sequences, 25% of them seen once. Sequencing was carried out using blood. Receptor source: a human donor with active COVID-19.

By frequency in the sample, this clonotype is medium-sized (0.01 to 0.1%). The chain has TRBV30 and TRBJ1-1; no clear D gene. This CDR3 is built from 10 residues. Trimming left V 7 bases short and J 5 bases short, with 8 bases between. Per germline, CDR1 GTSNPN and CDR2 SVGIG (reference sequence). The CDR3 DNA is TGTGCCTCCCCGGGAACTGAAGCTTTCTTT. Protein product: CASPGTEAFF.

By frequency in the sample, this clonotype is medium-sized. The chain joins TRBV6-5 to TRBJ1-2; the D gene is possibly TRBD1 (5 bases). V was clipped by 2 bases and J by 7 bases, with 11 bases between them. The CDR3 totals 13 residues. Germline V gene sequence: CDR1 MNHEY, CDR2 SVGAGI. For the CDR3, the DNA is TGTGCCAGCAGTTACATAGGGGTTACTGGCTACACCTTC. Its protein is CASSYIGVTGYTF.

The gene calls are TRBV5-6 and TRBJ1-1, with unresolved D. In germline, CDR1 is SGHDT, CDR2 YYEEEE. V lost 0 bases to trimming and J lost 5 bases, with 8 bases between them. The CDR3 length is 13 residues. The CDR3 nucleotides are TGTGCCAGCAGCTTGGCGCGGGAGACTGAAGCTTTCTTT. This translates into CASSLARETEAFF.

V is TRBV4-3 and J is TRBJ2-1, with D uncertain. V was clipped by 0 bases and J by 7 bases, with 7 bases between them. Germline V gene sequence: CDR1 LGHNA, CDR2 YSLEER. The CDR3 has 13 residues. For the CDR3, the DNA is TGCGCCAGCAGCCAAGATAATAGGAATGAGCAGTTCTTC. Translating it yields CASSQDNRNEQFF.

This clonotype was recorded a few times. The chain recombines TRBV7-2 with TRBJ2-7, with D maybe TRBD1 (6 bases). Trimming left V 5 bases short and J 3 bases short, with 11 bases between. The CDR3 covers 13 residues. Germline values: CDR1 SGHTA, CDR2 FQGNSA. CDR3 residues: CASSPGTFYEQYF. CDR3 bases: TGTGCCAGCAGCCCCGGGACATTCTACGAGCAGTACTTC.

This clonotype is large by share. The rearrangement uses TRBV29-1 and TRBJ2-1; 8 positions match TRBD2. Germline CDR1 SQVTM, CDR2 ANQGSEA. The CDR3 totals 14 residues. The J segment lost 7 bases and the V segment lost 6 bases, leaving 11 bases of the junction unmatched. For the CDR3, the DNA is TGCAGCGTAACGGGACTAGGGAAGGGGAATGAGCAGTTCTTC. Its protein is CSVTGLGKGNEQFF.

J is TRBJ1-2 and V is TRBV12-3 or TRBV12-4; D not resolved. CDR3 length equals 15 residues. The V end was cut by 6 bases, the J end by 4 bases, with 18 bases between. CDR3 sequence (DNA): TGTGCCAGCAGCTCCGGCTCCCTCAGAAGCTATGGCTACACCTTC. It codes for CASSSGSLRSYGYTF.

This clonotype appeared a few times. This chain joins TRBV6-2 or TRBV6-3 and TRBJ2-1, with 12 bases identical to TRBD2. V gave up 3 bases and J gave up 0 bases; unmatched junction bases: 12. Looked up from germline, CDR1 is MNHEY and CDR2 is SVGEGT. CDR3 length: 20 amino acids. The CDR3 DNA reads TGTGCCAGCAGTTATCCGGGACTAGCGGGCCCCGGGGGCTCCTACAATGAGCAGTTCTTC. Residues: CASSYPGLAGPGGSYNEQFF.

For the CDR3, the DNA is TGTGCCAGCAGCTCGACAGGGTTTTGGGCTGAAGCTTTCTTT. It specifies CASSSTGFWAEAFF. J is TRBJ1-1 and V is TRBV7-9, with 7 bases aligning to TRBD1. The junction had 8 bases not matched to a gene; V was cut back by 4 bases and J by 6 bases. This CDR3 has 14 amino acids. CDR1 is SEHNR, CDR2 FQNEAQ, per germline (reference sequence).

This clonotype was seen a few times. The J gene is TRBJ1-2, the V gene TRBV15, with D possibly TRBD1 on 6 matching bases. The ends were cut back, 0 bases at V and 5 bases at J, with 16 bases in the middle. CDR3 length equals 16 residues. Germline V lookup: CDR1 LNHNV, CDR2 YYDKDF (reference sequence). The CDR3 bases are TGTGCCACCAGCAGAGAGGTCGGGGGCGGTTGGTATGGCTACACCTTC. The encoded protein is CATSREVGGGWYGYTF.

This chain links TRBV11-1 with TRBJ2-5; possibly TRBD2 for D (6 bases). Trimming shortened V by 3 bases and J by 7 bases, and 18 bases separated the two germline ends. From germline, CDR1 is SGHAT and CDR2 FQDESV (reference sequence). The CDR3 has 15 amino acids. CDR3 DNA: TGTGCCAGCAGCTTTCGCGGGGCCAGCCTTGGGACCCAGTACTTC. This translates into CASSFRGASLGTQYF.

The chain recombines TRBV10-3 with TRBJ2-7; 10 bases are shared with TRBD2. Germline V gene lookup returns CDR1 ENHRY and CDR2 SYGVKD. This CDR3 spans 15 amino acids. The ends lost 2 bases at V and 5 bases at J; junction bases unmatched: 6. CDR3 amino acids: CAISEGPSGRDEQYF. The CDR3 DNA sequence: TGTGCCATCAGTGAGGGGCCTAGCGGGAGAGACGAGCAGTACTTC.

This clonotype was seen a handful of times. V is TRBV4-3 and J is TRBJ2-1; D not certain. V lost 0 bases, J lost 7 bases, and 19 bases lay in between. The germline CDR1 and CDR2 sequences are LGHNA and YSLEER. This CDR3 comprises 17 residues. CDR3 bases: TGCGCCAGCAGCCAAGAATTAGGCTCCACGACCTGGAATGAGCAGTTCTTC. It codes for CASSQELGSTTWNEQFF.

This clonotype was seen more than once but under ten times. The chain has TRBV7-2 and TRBJ2-7, with TRBD1 identical over 7 bases. Germline V gene lookup returns CDR1 SGHTA and CDR2 FQGNSA. This CDR3 comprises 15 residues. Germline trimming cut 1 base from V and 3 bases from J; bases unmatched to any gene: 6. CDR3 in amino acids: CASSLDRGQIYEQYF. DNA for the CDR3: TGTGCCAGCAGCTTAGATAGGGGACAGATCTACGAGCAGTACTTC.

By its share, this clonotype is medium-sized (0.01 to 0.1%). For the CDR3, the DNA is TGTGCCAGCAGTTACGGGGCGGGACAGGGCCTCTCTGGGGCCAACGTCCTGACTTTC. Protein product: CASSYGAGQGLSGANVLTF. The rearrangement links TRBV6-2 or TRBV6-3 to TRBJ2-6; TRBD1 matches at 9 bases. The CDR3 has 19 residues. Looked up from germline, CDR1 is MNHEY and CDR2 is SVGEGT. V dropped 2 bases and J dropped 0; count of bases not matched to a gene: 8.

By share, this clonotype ranks as medium-sized. V usage is TRBV15 and J usage is TRBJ2-5; D gene ambiguous. The V gene's germline CDR1 is LNHNV and CDR2 YYDKDF (reference sequence). The CDR3 is made up of 15 amino acids. V lost 0 bases, J lost 1 base, and 9 bases lay in between. CDR3 residues: CATSRDRQRQETQYF. In nucleotides, the CDR3 is TGTGCCACCAGCAGAGATAGGCAACGCCAAGAGACCCAGTACTTC.

This clonotype is termed medium-sized. The chain recombines TRBV19 with TRBJ1-4; D is unclear. Germline values: CDR1 LNHDA, CDR2 SQIVND (reference sequence). Deletions cut 3 bases from V and 3 bases from J, with 8 bases between. The length of the CDR3 is 14 residues. The DNA for the CDR3 is TGTGCCAGTAGTATTGAGAGGTCTAATGAAAAACTGTTTTTT. Amino acids: CASSIERSNEKLFF.

In its sample, this clonotype is medium-sized. This chain joins TRBV5-4 and TRBJ2-5; 8 nucleotides line up with TRBD2. The CDR3 has 15 residues. With 7 bases clipped from V and 1 base from J, the junction kept 9 bases outside the gene matches. CDR1 and CDR2 (germline): SGHNT, YYREEE (reference sequence). The DNA of the CDR3 is TGTGCCAGCCGTGGGGCGGGAGGACCCCAAGAGACCCAGTACTTC. Its translation is CASRGAGGPQETQYF. The variable domain in full, with the rest retrieved from reference TRBV5-4 and TRBJ2-5, is ETGVTQSPTHLIKTRGQQVTLRCSSQSGHNTVSWYQQALGQGPQFIFQYYREEENGRGNFPPRFSGLQFPNYSSELNVNALELDDSALYLCASRGAGGPQETQYFGPGTRLLVL.